The 9 T cell receptor beta chains below come from one sample, sequenced in a study of shared clonotypes between healthy human individuals. Profiled with immunoSEQ multiplex PCR; TCRdb holds only in-frame clones, not every one. Of millions of clones detected, about 95% appear once; the ten largest clones hold 0.9% to 1.3%. Naive CD8 cells lacked CD45RO and underwent positive selection for CCR7, leaving out terminally differentiated effector memory CD45RA+ cells. Sequences were obtained from naive CD8+ T cells sorted from blood. Receptors originate from a man younger than 35 in good health.

The J gene is TRBJ1-6, the V gene TRBV28; D unclear. The CDR3 consists of 15 residues. Germline CDR1 reads MDHEN; CDR2 reads SYDVKM. V lost 7 bases and J 0 bases, leaving 10 bases between the germline ends. This chain's CDR3 is CASNPRDSYNSPLHF. The CDR3 nucleotides are TGTGCCAGCAATCCCCGGGACTCCTATAATTCACCCCTCCACTTT.

Worth noting for this clone: A far larger clone is one nucleotide away, so this likely arose from a read error. The chain combines TRBV28 with TRBJ1-1, with D possibly TRBD1 on 5 matching bases. Germline V gives CDR1 MDHEN, CDR2 SYDVKM. The CDR3 contains 17 residues. CDR3 DNA sequence: TGTGCCGGCAGAAATAGCGGGGGGAGAGGCATGAACACTGAAGCTTTCTTT. Amino acids: CAGRNSGGRGMNTEAFF.

Note on this clone: Other DNA sequences of this sample code for an identical CDR3. The chain carries TRBV9 and TRBJ2-1, with D perhaps TRBD2 (6 bases). Germline lookup yields CDR1 SGDLS and CDR2 YYNGEE. The CDR3 spans 13 residues. The V end was cut by 4 bases, the J end by 3 bases, with 8 bases between. CDR3 coding DNA: TGTGCCAGCAGCCCCGGGGGCTACAATGAGCAGTTCTTC. Its translation is CASSPGGYNEQFF. The entire variable domain, with the rest obtained from reference TRBV9 and TRBJ2-1, is as follows: DSGVTQTPKHLITATGQRVTLRCSPRSGDLSVYWYQQSLDQGLQFLIQYYNGEERAKGNILERFSAQQFPDLHSELNLSSLELGDSALYFCASSPGGYNEQFFGPGTRLTVL.

Comment on this clone: Other DNA sequences in this sample translate to the same CDR3. The genes are TRBV7-2 and TRBJ2-2; no firm D call. The CDR3 loop spans 13 amino acids. The germline V gene encodes CDR1 SGHTA and CDR2 FQGNSA. V was clipped by 2 bases and J by 0 bases, with 1 base between them. The CDR3 spells CASSLPNTGELFF. The CDR3 region has the DNA TGTGCCAGCAGCTTACCGAACACCGGGGAGCTGTTTTTT.

The chain links TRBV5-6 to TRBJ1-5; D remains unclear. CDR3 length: 16 residues. Trimming removed 10 bases from V and 4 bases from J, with 24 bases in between. The germline V gene has CDR1 SGHDT and CDR2 YYEEEE. Written as DNA, the CDR3 is TGTGCCGCCGTCGGCGGGGTCCCGTCCCCTAATCAGCCCCAGCATTTT. Protein: CAAVGGVPSPNQPQHF.

The chain carries TRBV28 and TRBJ2-7; the D call may be TRBD1 or TRBD2 (5 bases each). V was pared by 4 bases and J by 6 bases, with 19 bases between. Germline lookup yields CDR1 MDHEN and CDR2 SYDVKM. The length of the CDR3 is 15 residues. The CDR3 protein is CASSYRSGPWSEQYF. CDR3 in DNA: TGTGCCAGCAGTTACAGATCGGGACCCTGGAGCGAGCAGTACTTC.

The V and J genes are TRBV5-1 and TRBJ2-7, with D possibly matching TRBD1 (5 bases). CDR3 size: 14 residues. Germline V CDR1 and CDR2: SGHRS, YFSETQ. Trimming removed 1 base from V and 4 bases from J, with 12 bases in between. CDR3 region: CASSLWGRAYEQYF. In DNA, the CDR3 is TGCGCCAGCAGCTTGTGGGGCAGGGCTTACGAGCAGTACTTC.

This clone was seen once. The CDR3 nucleotides are TGTGCCAGCAGCCGGACTTTTCAAGAGACCCAGTACTTC. It encodes CASSRTFQETQYF. This chain joins TRBV7-2 and TRBJ2-5; D may be TRBD2 (5 bases). The germline V gene has CDR1 SGHTA and CDR2 FQGNSA. The CDR3 is made up of 13 amino acids. The V end was cut by 5 bases, the J end by 2 bases, with 9 bases between.

Comments on this clone: Other DNA sequences from this sample encode an identical CDR3 as well. The chain uses TRBV7-9 and TRBJ1-4; D uncertain. Germline V gives CDR1 SEHNR, CDR2 FQNEAQ (reference sequence). Trimming removed 1 base from V and 5 bases from J, with 5 bases in between. This CDR3 is 13 amino acids long. The CDR3 DNA sequence: TGTGCCAGCAGCTTAGTCACCAATGAAAAACTGTTTTTT. Translated, it gives CASSLVTNEKLFF. The complete variable domain, with remaining parts taken from reference TRBV7-9 and TRBJ1-4, reads DTGVSQNPRHKITKRGQNVTFRCDPISEHNRLYWYRQTLGQGPEFLTYFQNEAQLEKSRLLSDRFSAERPKGSFSTLEIQRTEQGDSAMYLCASSLVTNEKLFFGSGTQLSVL.